This T cell receptor beta chain originates from a study of cytomegalovirus exposure and HLA in healthy donors (dated by TCRdb to about 2017). At the level of the whole study: An earlier analysis of approximately 600 of the donors reported about 250 Gb of sequence data and 117 million unique TCR beta sequences from roughly 200 million T cells. On average, around 240,000 unique TCR beta nucleotide sequences were sequenced per donor among 398 genotyped donors of the cohort, with 15% to 20% of those sequences being non-productive. The study aimed to test whether cataloging public T cell receptors could reveal signatures of past pathogen exposure. An earlier analysis of more than 450 of the donors used high-throughput TCR beta sequencing to judge whether each TCR beta V gene segment behaved as functional or pseudogenic. High-throughput TCR immunosequencing, statistical association of individual TCRs with disease status, and machine learning were combined to predict cytomegalovirus infection status. Besides the first cohort of under 700 subjects, a separate validation cohort made up of roughly 120 different subjects was used. A few DR-DQ haplotypes were handled as single units for association and clustering because linkage in the cohort was strong. In a later analysis, previously published TCR beta repertoires from several hundred donors were re-analyzed and high-resolution HLA genotyping was added so that TCR occurrence patterns could be studied. Rather than drawing on any new phenotypic data, the later analysis identified candidate immune exposures from TCR beta sequences and the way those sequences occurred across donors. A later genetic analysis took genome-wide SNP genotypes for about three fifths of the 666 donors and used that subset as a discovery cohort. An early release that covered 500 to 800 HLA-typed donors contained approximately 300 gigabases of sequencing data and about 93 million unique TCR sequences. Donor age, sex, ethnicity and CMV serostatus were collected together with the repertoire data. The T cell repertoires of some 700 subjects were profiled by immunosequencing and related to cytomegalovirus serostatus. Class I and class II HLA loci were covered by the typing at four-digit resolution. The number of typed donors differed by locus: about 620-640 for A, B, C, DRB1 and DQB1; 500 to 550 for DQA1; 606 for DPA1; and about 450 for DPB1. The genetic ancestry cluster associated with self-reported Caucasian donors included 70% to 85% of the approximately 430 genotyped donors. Every discovery cohort repertoire had been produced on one sequencing platform. The study at large found these results: Broadly in line with IMGT annotations, most TCR beta V segments showed up in productive rearrangements about 87% or about 30% of the time in an earlier analysis of several hundred of the donors. A total of about 150 TCR beta chains were listed by the study as associated with cytomegalovirus. Three of the identified cytomegalovirus-associated TCR beta chains were confirmed in vitro to be specific for cytomegalovirus antigens. Most TCR sequences were observed very rarely across donors, whereas some public TCRs were present in many individuals. According to a later analysis, TCR association rates differed among HLA loci, with DRB1 alleles showing the most associated TCRs and HLA-C alleles showing the fewest. When HLA alleles, especially DR and DQ, strongly co-occurred, TCR associations were difficult to assign to individual alleles. According to the authors, the approach could potentially be generalized to other disease states and immunological phenotypes. A further reported finding was that TCR beta sequences accurately predicted the HLA-A and HLA-B alleles for most subjects in the first cohort. In a later analysis, HLA-associated TCR beta chains showed more clonal expansion and lower generation probabilities than non-associated chains that were equally common. HLA typing was unavailable for some donors at each locus, so association tests used only the typed subset. V-gene and J-gene trimming of TCR beta chains was associated with a missense DCLRE1C variant in a later genetic analysis, and the association was replicated in an independent cohort. Because counts were too low, seventeen rarely observed V segments, including chromosome 9 orphons, were left out of the earlier analysis of over 550 of the donors. In a later analysis, several top co-occurrence clusters were reported to appear linked to parvovirus B19, influenza, CMV and Epstein-Barr virus. The only immune exposure information available for the cohort was CMV serostatus. A cluster of highly shared sequence variants was judged likely to be a technical artifact of the sequencing pipeline. In a later analysis, most CMV-associated TCR beta chains were found to appear HLA-restricted, with HLA associations seemingly driven largely by CMV exposure. Correlated functional status among segregating V segments might reflect linkage disequilibrium, but an unknown experimental factor could not be ruled out. Specific HLA alleles were associated with about 17,000 TCR beta sequences at a false discovery rate of 0.05 in a later analysis. Compared with the roughly 720-donor mean, donors in an Asian-associated ancestry cluster had fewer N-insertions in productive TCRs, according to a later genetic analysis. This cohort had only TCR beta chains sequenced, and the lack of alpha or paired-chain data limited which features could be detected. Sequencing depth was assumed to be roughly uniform across donors in the presence/absence analyses, though that assumption may not hold. The classifier was reported to diagnose cytomegalovirus status with high specificity and sensitivity in both the original and validation cohorts.

The cohort consisted of 600 or so healthy bone marrow donors. All cohort members were sampled while nominally healthy, although unrecorded immune exposures were likely present. The donor was CMV seropositive and belonged to the group of 250 to 300 seropositive cohort members. Every donor gave a peripheral blood sample, and the peripheral blood mononuclear cells from that sample were used for TCR beta sequencing. Genomic DNA extraction from the blood cell samples was performed with the Qiagen DNeasy Blood Extraction Kit. On this clone: It lacks a known antigen. Per-base quality was not reported, and no clone a single base away is much larger than it.

Libraries were prepared through the immunoSEQ multiplex PCR assay. For the multiplex PCR, a mixture combining 60 forward primers for TCR Vbeta segments and 13 reverse primers for TCR Jbeta segments was used. The CDR3 region of rearranged TCR beta genes was amplified from genomic DNA with a multiplex PCR assay. The amplified TCR beta libraries were sequenced on the Illumina HiSeq System as 87-base-pair reads. As for the authors' bioinformatics: A later analysis counted about 82 million unique TCR beta chains across the 666 repertoires, and some 12 million of these chains were shared by at least two donors. Raw reads were error-corrected and collapsed into unique sequences with a nearest-neighbor algorithm that merged closely related sequences to remove PCR and sequencing errors. Alignment of CDR3 sequences to IMGT reference sequences was used to assign V, D and J gene segments. For a sequence to be retained, a match of at least six nucleotides was required to both a V gene segment and a J gene segment. Rearrangements were called productive when the CDR3 lacked stop codons and stayed in frame with V and J; all others were non-productive. Following IMGT convention, CDR3 was defined as the stretch from the second conserved V-encoded cysteine to the conserved J-encoded phenylalanine. The earlier analysis of about 640 of the donors excluded any sequence lacking an unambiguous match to a single V gene segment. In an earlier analysis of some 590 of the donors, a V segment was called functional when productive rearrangements were above 56.7%, and segregating when the standard deviation between donors exceeded 5%. A statistical classification framework was developed to diagnose cytomegalovirus status using the catalog of TCR beta chain sequences. V and J gene assignment, in a later analysis, came from comparing TCR nucleotide sequences with IMGT/GENE-DB human TR gene sequences. The TCRdist pipeline was used in a later analysis to assign CDR3 sequences and most-parsimonious VDJ recombination scenarios. A later analysis defined each TCR beta chain by its CDR3 amino acid sequence plus V-gene family, and excluded reads lacking a unique V-gene family. As a way to deal with suspected cross-contamination and a sequencing artifact, a later analysis dropped more than 500 nucleotide sequences that were highly shared and had low generation probability. In a later analysis, a clonal expansion index was calculated for each public chain from normalized within-repertoire ranks of inferred template counts. In a later analysis, generation probabilities were computed using a VDJ recombination model fitted to out-of-frame rearrangements, and the results were checked against IGoR. In a later analysis, TCR-TCR, TCR-HLA and TCR-CMV co-occurrence was scored with hypergeometric tests, and a repertoire-size bias correction was applied to TCR pairs. False discovery rates were estimated in a later analysis by permuting HLA or CMV assignments 20 times. In a later analysis, co-occurring TCRs were grouped using DBSCAN, and TCRdist sequence similarity was added for clustering within HLA-allele-positive subsets. Repertoires with fewer than 30,000 or more than 120,000 public chains, plus five repertoires with anomalous nucleotide sharing, were excluded from co-occurrence clustering. In its TCRdb copy, this immuneACCESS table keeps in-frame sequences only and misses some clones. Where compared with another copy, unresolved V genes explain less than half of these, and the others have no known cause. The V and J calls and the clone size are those of that table, but D and trimming were determined from the DNA. In this sample the table shows under 200,000 clones, 75% to 80% of which occur a single time. The ten most abundant clones make up around 3% of the sample.

Input material: PBMCs. This receptor was identified in a woman aged 40 to 55 in good health and CMV-seropositive.

The CDR3 is CASSLVGRGTQETQYF. The DNA sequence follows: TGTGCCAGCAGCTTAGTCGGCAGGGGGACCCAAGAGACCCAGTACTTC. The chain couples TRBV7-6 to TRBJ2-5; 7 bases in the middle match TRBD1. Reading the germline V gene gives CDR1 SGHVS and CDR2 FNYEAQ. Reading from cysteine to phenylalanine, the CDR3 counts 16 amino acids. Only the CDR3 region is kept as DNA, spanning 48 bases read in frame from base 1. V and J are trimmed by 1 base and 1 base, and the gene matches miss 6 bases of the junction.